The TCR beta chain under discussion was sequenced for a study of cytomegalovirus exposure and HLA in healthy donors. V lost 6 bases and J 4 bases, leaving 8 bases between the germline ends. CDR1 SNHLY and CDR2 FYNNEI come from the germline V gene. The CDR3 totals 12 residues. The PCR employed 60 Vbeta primers together with 13 Jbeta primers. Profiled with immunoSEQ multiplex PCR; TCRdb holds only in-frame clones, not every one. Of some 220,000 clones detected, just over 75% appear once; the ten largest clones hold around 2.8%. The V gene is TRBV2, the J gene TRBJ2-3, with D hard to call. The source is a woman aged 55-70 years in good health and CMV-seropositive. The specimen was PBMCs. CDR3 protein: CASSREADTQYF. The CDR3 bases are TGTGCCAGCAGCCGCGAAGCAGATACGCAGTATTTT.